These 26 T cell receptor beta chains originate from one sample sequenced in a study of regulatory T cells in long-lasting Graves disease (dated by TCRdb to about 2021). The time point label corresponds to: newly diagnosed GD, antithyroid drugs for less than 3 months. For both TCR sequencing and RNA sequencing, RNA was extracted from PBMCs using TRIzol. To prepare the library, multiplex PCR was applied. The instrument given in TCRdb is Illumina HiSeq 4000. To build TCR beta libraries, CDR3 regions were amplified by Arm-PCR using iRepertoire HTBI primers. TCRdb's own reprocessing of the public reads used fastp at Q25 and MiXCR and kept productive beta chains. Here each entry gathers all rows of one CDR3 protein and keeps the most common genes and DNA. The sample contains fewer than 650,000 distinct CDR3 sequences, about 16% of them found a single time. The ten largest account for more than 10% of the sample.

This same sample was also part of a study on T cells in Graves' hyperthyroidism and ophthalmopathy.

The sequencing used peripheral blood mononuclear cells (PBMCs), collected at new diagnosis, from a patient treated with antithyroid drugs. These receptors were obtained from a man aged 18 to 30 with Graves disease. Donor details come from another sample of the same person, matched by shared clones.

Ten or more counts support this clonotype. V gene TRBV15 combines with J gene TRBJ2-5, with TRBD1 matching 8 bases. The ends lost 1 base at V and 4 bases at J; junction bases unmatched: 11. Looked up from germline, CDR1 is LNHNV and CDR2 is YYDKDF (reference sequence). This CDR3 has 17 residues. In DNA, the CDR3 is TGTGCCACCAGCAGAGGACTGACAGGGGCCGCCGGAGAGACCCAGTACTTC. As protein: CATSRGLTGAAGETQYF.

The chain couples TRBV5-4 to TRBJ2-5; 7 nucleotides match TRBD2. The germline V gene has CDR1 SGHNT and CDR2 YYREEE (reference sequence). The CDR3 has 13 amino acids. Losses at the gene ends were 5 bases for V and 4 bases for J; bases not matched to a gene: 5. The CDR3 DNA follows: TGTGCCAGCAGACGAGAGCGGGGAGAGACCCAGTACTTC. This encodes CASRRERGETQYF.

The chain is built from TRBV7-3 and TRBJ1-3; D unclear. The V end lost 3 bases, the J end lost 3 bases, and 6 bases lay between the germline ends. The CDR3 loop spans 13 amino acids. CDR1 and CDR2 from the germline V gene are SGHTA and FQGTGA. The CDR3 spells CASSFVRGNTIYF. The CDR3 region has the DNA TGTGCCAGCAGCTTCGTGCGTGGAAACACCATATATTTT.

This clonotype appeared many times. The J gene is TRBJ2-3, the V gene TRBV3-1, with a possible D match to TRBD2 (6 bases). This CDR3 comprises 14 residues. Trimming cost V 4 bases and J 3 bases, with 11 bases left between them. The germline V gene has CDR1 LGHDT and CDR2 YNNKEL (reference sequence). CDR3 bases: TGTGCCAGCAGCCGTGCGGGGAGGACAGATACGCAGTATTTT. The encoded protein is CASSRAGRTDTQYF.

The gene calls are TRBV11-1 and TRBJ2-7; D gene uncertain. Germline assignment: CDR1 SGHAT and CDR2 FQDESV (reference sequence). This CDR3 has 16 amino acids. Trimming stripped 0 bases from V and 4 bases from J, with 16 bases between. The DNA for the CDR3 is TGTGCCAGCAGCTTAGCGAAAGGCACTGACGGATACGAGCAGTACTTC. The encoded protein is CASSLAKGTDGYEQYF. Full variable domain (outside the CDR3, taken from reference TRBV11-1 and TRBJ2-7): EAEVAQSPRYKITEKSQAVAFWCDPISGHATLYWYRQILGQGPELLVQFQDESVVDDSQLPKDRFSAERLKGVDSTLKIQPAELGDSAMYLCASSLAKGTDGYEQYFGPGTRLTVT.

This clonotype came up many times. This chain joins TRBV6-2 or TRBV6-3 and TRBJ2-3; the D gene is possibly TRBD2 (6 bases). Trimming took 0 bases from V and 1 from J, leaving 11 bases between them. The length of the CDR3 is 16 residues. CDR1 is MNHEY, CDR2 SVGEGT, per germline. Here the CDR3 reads CASSYSTGVGTDTQYF. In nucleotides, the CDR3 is TGTGCCAGCAGTTACTCGACGGGAGTGGGCACAGATACGCAGTATTTT.

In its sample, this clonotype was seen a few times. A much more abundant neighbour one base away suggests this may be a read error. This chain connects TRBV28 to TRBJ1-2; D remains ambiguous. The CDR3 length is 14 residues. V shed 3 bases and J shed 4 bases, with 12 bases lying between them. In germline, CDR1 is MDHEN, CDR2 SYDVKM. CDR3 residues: CASSFLGIGYGYTF. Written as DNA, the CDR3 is TGTGCCAGCAGTTTCCTGGGGATCGGCTATGGCTACACCTTC.

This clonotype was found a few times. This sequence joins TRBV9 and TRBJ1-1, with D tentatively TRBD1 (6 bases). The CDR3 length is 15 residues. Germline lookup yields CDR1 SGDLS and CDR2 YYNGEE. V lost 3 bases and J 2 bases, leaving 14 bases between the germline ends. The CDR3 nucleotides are TGTGCCAGCAGCGCTTTTGACAGGACTAACACTGAAGCTTTCTTT. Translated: CASSAFDRTNTEAFF.

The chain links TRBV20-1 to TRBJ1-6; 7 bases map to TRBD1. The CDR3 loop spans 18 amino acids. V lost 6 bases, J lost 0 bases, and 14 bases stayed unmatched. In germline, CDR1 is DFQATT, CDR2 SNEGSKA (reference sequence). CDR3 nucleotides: TGCAGTGCCCGGGACAGCGATCAATCGGGCTCCTATAATTCACCCCTCCACTTT. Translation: CSARDSDQSGSYNSPLHF.

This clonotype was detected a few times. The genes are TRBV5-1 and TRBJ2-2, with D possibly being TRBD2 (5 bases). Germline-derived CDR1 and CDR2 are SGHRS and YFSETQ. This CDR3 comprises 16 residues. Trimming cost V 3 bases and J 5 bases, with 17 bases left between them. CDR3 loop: CASSSDPRSGTGELFF. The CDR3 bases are TGCGCCAGCAGCTCGGATCCACGGTCGGGGACCGGGGAGCTGTTTTTT.

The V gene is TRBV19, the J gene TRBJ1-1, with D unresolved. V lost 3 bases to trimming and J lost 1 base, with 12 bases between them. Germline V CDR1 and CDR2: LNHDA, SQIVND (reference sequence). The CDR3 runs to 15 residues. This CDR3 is CASSIGRRRNTEAFF. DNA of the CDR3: TGTGCCAGTAGTATTGGCCGCAGGCGGAACACTGAAGCTTTCTTT.

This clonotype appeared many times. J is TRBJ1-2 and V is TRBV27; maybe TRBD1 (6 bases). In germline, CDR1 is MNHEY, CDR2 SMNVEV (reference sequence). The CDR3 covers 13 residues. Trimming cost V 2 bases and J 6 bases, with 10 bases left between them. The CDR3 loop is CASSLGRGDGYTF. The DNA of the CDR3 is TGTGCCAGCAGTTTAGGCAGGGGCGATGGCTACACCTTC.

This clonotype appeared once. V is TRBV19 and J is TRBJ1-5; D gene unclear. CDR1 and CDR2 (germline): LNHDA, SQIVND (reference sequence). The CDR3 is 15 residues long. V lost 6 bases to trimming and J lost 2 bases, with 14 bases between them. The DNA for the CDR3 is TGTGCCAGTAGACCCGAACTTTGGGGCAATCAGCCCCAGCATTTT. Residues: CASRPELWGNQPQHF.

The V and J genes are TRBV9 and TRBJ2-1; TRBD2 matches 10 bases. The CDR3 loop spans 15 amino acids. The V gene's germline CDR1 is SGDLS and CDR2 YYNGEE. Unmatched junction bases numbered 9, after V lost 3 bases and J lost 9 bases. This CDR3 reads CASSEGTSEVFEQFF. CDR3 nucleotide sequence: TGTGCCAGCAGCGAAGGGACTAGCGAGGTTTTTGAGCAGTTCTTC.

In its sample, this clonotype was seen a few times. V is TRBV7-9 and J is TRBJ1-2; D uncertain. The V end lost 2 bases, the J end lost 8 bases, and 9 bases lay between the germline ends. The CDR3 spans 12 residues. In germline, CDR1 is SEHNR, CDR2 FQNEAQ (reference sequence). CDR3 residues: CASSLFTTGYTF. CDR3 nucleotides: TGTGCCAGCAGCTTATTCACCACGGGCTACACCTTC.

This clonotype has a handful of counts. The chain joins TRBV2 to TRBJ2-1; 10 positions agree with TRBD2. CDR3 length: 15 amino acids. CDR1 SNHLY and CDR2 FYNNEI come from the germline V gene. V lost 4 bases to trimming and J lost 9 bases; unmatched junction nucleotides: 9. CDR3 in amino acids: CASSASAGGPIEQFF. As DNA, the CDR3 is TGTGCCAGCAGTGCATCAGCGGGAGGGCCGATTGAGCAGTTCTTC.

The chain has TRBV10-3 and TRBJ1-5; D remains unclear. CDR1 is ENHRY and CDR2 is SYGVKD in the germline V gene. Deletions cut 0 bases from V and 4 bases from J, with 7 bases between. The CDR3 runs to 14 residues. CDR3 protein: CAISESQVNQPQHF. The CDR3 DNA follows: TGTGCCATCAGTGAGTCGCAGGTTAATCAGCCCCAGCATTTT.

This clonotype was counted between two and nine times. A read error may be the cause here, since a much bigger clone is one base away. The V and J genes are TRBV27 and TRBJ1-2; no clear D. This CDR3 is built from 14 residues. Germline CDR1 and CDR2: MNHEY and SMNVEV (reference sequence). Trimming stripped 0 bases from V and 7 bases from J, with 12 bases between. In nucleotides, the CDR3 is TGTGCCAGCAGTTTATCTGAGGATTCTATTGGCTACACCTTC. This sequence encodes CASSLSEDSIGYTF.

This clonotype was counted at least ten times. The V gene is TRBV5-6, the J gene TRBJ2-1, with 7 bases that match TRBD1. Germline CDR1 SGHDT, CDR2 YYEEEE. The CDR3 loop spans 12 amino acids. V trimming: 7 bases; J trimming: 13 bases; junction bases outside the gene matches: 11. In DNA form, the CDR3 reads TGTGCCAGCCGGATGACAGGGTCCTATCAGTTCTTC. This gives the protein CASRMTGSYQFF.

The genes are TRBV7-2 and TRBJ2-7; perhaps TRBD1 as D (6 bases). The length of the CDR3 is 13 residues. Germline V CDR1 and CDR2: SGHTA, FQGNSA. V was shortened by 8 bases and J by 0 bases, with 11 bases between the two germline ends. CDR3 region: CASRPGHSYEQYF. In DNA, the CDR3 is TGTGCCAGCCGTCCGGGACACTCCTACGAGCAGTACTTC. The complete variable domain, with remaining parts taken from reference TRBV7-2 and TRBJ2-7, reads GAGVSQSPSNKVTEKGKDVELRCDPISGHTALYWYRQSLGQGLEFLIYFQGNSAPDKSGLPSDRFSAERTGGSVSTLTIQRTQQEDSAVYLCASRPGHSYEQYFGPGTRLTVT.

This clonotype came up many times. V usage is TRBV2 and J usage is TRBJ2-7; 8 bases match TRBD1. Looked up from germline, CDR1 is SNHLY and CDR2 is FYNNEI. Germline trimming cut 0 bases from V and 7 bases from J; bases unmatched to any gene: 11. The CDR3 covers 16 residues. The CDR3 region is CASSEASLRGRREQYF. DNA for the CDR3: TGTGCCAGCAGTGAAGCATCGCTCAGGGGGCGGAGAGAGCAGTACTTC.

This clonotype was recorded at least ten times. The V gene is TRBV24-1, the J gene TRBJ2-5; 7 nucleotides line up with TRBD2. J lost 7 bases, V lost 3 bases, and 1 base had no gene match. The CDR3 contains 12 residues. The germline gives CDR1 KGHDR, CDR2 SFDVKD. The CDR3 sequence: CATSDQRGTQYF. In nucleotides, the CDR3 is TGTGCCACCAGTGATCAGCGGGGGACCCAGTACTTC.

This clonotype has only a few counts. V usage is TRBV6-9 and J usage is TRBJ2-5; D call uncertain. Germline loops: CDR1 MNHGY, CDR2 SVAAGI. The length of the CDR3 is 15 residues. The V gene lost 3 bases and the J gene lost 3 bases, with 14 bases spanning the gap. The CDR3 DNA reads TGTGCCAGCAGTTACGGGTCTCGCAGAGAAGAGACCCAGTACTTC. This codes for CASSYGSRREETQYF.

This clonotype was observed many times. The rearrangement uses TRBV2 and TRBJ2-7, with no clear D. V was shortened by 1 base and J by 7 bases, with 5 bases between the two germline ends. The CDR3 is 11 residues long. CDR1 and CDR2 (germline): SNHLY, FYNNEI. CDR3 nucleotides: TGTGCCAGCAGTGAAGGAGTGGAGCAGTACTTC. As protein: CASSEGVEQYF.

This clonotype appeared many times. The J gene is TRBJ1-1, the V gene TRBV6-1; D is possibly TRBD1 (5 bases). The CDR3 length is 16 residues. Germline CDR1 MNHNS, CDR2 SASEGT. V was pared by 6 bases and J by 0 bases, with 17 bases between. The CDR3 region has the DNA TGTGCCAGCAGGAAAATTCCGGGACGGCTGAACACTGAAGCTTTCTTT. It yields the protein CASRKIPGRLNTEAFF.

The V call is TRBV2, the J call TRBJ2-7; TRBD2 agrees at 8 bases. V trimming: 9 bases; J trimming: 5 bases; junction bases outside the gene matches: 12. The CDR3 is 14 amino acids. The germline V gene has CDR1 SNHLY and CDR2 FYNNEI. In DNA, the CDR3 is TGTGCCAGAACCGACGGGACGGGGGGGAACGAGCAGTACTTC. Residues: CARTDGTGGNEQYF.